The entry below gives a single T cell receptor beta chain sequence along with its context. The V end was cut by 1 base, the J end by 1 base, with 11 bases between. The CDR3 totals 15 residues. The V gene's germline CDR1 is SGHTA and CDR2 FQGNSA. These data belong to a study of blood T cell repertoires in COVID-19. Across the study: The samples span acute and convalescent COVID-19 from the United States, Italy and Spain. In each case, the material was cDNA or gDNA derived from T cells, B-cell-depleted T cells, or PBMCs.

Authors' analysis steps: Estimates of nucleated cell counts were drawn from the amplification of reference gene primers. The data were produced by immunoSEQ multiplex PCR, yet TCRdb's version contains in-frame clones alone and is incomplete. D and trimming were read from the DNA, whereas the V and J calls and clone size are those reported in that table. The profile covers some 70,000 clones, with under 85% appearing a single time and around a tenth taken by the ten largest. The V and J genes are TRBV7-2 and TRBJ2-7; tentative D call: TRBD1 (7 bases). The receptor comes from a woman aged 45-59 years with acute or convalescent COVID-19. Sequencing was carried out using peripheral blood. The chain's CDR3 is CASSLGGTVSYEQYF. In DNA, the CDR3 is TGTGCCAGCAGCTTAGGCGGGACAGTTTCCTACGAGCAGTACTTC.